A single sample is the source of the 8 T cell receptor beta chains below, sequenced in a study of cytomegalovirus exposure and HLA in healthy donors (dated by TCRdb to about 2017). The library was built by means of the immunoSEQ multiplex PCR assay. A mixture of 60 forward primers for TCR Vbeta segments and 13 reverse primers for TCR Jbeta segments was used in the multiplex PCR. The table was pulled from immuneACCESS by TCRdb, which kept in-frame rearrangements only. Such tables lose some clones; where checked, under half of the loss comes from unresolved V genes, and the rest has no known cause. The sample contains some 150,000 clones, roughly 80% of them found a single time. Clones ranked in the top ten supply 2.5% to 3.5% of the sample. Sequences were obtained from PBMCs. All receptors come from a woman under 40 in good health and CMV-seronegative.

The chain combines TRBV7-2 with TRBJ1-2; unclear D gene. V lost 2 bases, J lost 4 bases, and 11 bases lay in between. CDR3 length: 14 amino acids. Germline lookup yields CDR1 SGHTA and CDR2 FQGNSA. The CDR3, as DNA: TGTGCCAGCAGCTTAATGAGGGCCAGCTATGGCTACACCTTC. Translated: CASSLMRASYGYTF.

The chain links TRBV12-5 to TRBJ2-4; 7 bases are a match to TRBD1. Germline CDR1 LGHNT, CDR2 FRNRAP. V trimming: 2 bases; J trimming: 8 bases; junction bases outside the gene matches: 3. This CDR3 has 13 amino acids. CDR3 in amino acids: CASGLTGEHIQYF. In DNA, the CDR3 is TGTGCTAGTGGTTTGACAGGGGAACACATTCAGTACTTC.

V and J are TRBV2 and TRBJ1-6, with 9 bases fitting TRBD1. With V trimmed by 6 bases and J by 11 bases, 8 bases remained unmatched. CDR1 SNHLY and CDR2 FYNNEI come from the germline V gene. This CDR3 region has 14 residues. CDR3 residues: CASRAGQGFAPLHF. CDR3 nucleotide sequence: TGTGCCAGCAGAGCGGGACAGGGATTTGCACCCCTCCACTTT. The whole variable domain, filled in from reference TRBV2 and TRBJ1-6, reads EPEVTQTPSHQVTQMGQEVILRCVPISNHLYFYWYRQILGQKVEFLVSFYNNEISEKSEIFDDQFSVERPDGSNFTLKIRSTKLEDSAMYFCASRAGQGFAPLHFGNGTRLTVT.

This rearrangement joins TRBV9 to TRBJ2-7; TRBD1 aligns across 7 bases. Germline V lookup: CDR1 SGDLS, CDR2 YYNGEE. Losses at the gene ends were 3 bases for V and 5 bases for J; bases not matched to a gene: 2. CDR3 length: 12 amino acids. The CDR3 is CASSATGNEQYF. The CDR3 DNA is TGTGCCAGCAGCGCGACAGGGAACGAGCAGTACTTC.

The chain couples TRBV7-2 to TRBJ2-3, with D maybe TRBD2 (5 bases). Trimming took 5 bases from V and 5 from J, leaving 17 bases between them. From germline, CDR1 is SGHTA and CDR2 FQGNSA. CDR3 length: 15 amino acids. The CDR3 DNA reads TGTGCCAGCAGCCCCCTCCCCGGCGCGGGAGATACGCAGTATTTT. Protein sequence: CASSPLPGAGDTQYF.

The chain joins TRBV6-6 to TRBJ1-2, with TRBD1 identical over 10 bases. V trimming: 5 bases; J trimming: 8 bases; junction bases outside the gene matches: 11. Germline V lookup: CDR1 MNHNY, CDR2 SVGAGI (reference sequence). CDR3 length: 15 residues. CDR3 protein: CASSKTGTGADGYTF. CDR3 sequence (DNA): TGTGCCAGCAGTAAAACCGGGACAGGGGCAGACGGCTACACCTTC.

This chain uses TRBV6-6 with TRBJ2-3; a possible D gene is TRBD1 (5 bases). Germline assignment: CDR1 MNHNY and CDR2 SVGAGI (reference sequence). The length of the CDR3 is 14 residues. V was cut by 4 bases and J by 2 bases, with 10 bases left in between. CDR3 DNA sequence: TGTGCCAGCAGTTGGATACAGGTCACAGATACGCAGTATTTT. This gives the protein CASSWIQVTDTQYF.

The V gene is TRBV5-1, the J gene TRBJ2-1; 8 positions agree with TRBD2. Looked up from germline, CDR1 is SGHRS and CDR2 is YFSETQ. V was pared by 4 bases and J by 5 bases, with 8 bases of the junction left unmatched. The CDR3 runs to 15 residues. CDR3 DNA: TGCGCCAGCAGCCCTAGGACTAGCCGGAACAATGAGCAGTTCTTC. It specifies CASSPRTSRNNEQFF.